The entry that follows covers one T cell receptor (beta chain) sequence. Its antigen is as yet unknown. PCR amplification relied on 60 Vbeta primers (plus 13 Jbeta primers). Using immunoSEQ multiplex PCR, the repertoire was profiled, and TCRdb retains in-frame clones only, with some absent. Among tens of thousands of clones listed, 60% to 80% were seen once. The data were taken from a study of cytomegalovirus exposure and HLA in healthy donors. Study-wide results and limits: Later examination showed HLA-associated TCR beta chains had greater clonal expansion than equally common others. As a later analysis revealed, the rate of TCR association differed by HLA locus, with DRB1 most and HLA-C fewest.

Germline values: CDR1 SGHRS, CDR2 YFSETQ. J gave up 0 bases and V 0 bases, and 1 base lay outside the gene matches. This CDR3 region has 17 residues. This chain connects TRBV5-1 to TRBJ2-5, with TRBD2 matching over 14 bases. This sequence was found in a woman aged 35 to 49 in good health and CMV-seronegative. Sequenced: PBMCs. The CDR3 here is CASSLGGLAGDQETQYF. In DNA form, the CDR3 reads TGCGCCAGCAGCTTGGGGGGACTAGCGGGGGACCAAGAGACCCAGTACTTC.